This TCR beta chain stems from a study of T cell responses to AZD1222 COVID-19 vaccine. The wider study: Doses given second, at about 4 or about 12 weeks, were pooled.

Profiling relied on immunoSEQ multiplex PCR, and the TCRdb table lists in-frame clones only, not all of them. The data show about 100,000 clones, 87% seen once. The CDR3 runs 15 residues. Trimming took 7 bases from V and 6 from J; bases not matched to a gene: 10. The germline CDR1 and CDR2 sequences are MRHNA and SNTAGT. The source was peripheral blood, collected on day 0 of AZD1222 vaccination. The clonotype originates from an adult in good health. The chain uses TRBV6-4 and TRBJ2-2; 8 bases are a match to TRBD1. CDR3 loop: CASTRDRNIAGELFF. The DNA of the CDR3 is TGTGCCAGCACTCGGGACAGGAATATCGCCGGGGAGCTGTTTTTT.